One and the same sample provided the 17 T cell receptor beta chains below, sequenced in a study of OX40 agonist ivuxolimab in advanced cancers. The protocol was immunoSEQ multiplex PCR, while the TCRdb copy is restricted to in-frame clones and leaves out a portion. The sample gives about 89,000 clones, about 82% of which show up once; approximately 6.5% is in the top ten. The sample consisted of CD4+ or CD8+ T cells sorted from blood, taken in a trial of the OX40 agonist ivuxolimab. The receptors were sampled from an adult with an advanced solid tumor such as melanoma, head and neck, liver or kidney cancer.

This clone has only a few counts. The chain is built from TRBV27 and TRBJ1-6; no firm D call. The germline V gene has CDR1 MNHEY and CDR2 SMNVEV (reference sequence). The CDR3 spans 13 residues. V was clipped by 5 bases and J by 7 bases, with 9 bases between them. The CDR3 DNA follows: TGTGCCAGCAGTCAGTGGACGAATTCACCCCTCCACTTT. This gives the protein CASSQWTNSPLHF.

The rearrangement joins TRBV5-1 to TRBJ1-2; D gene ambiguous. The CDR3 covers 14 residues. Germline values: CDR1 SGHRS, CDR2 YFSETQ. Trimming pared 5 bases from V and 3 bases from J, leaving 14 bases between. The CDR3 sequence: CASRGTPGDYGYTF. The CDR3 nucleotides are TGCGCCAGCAGAGGAACGCCCGGGGACTATGGCTACACCTTC.

The chain couples TRBV25-1 to TRBJ2-5; 7 positions agree with TRBD2. The V segment lost 0 bases and the J segment 5 bases; nucleotides outside the gene matches: 6. Germline V gives CDR1 MGHDK, CDR2 SYGVNS. The CDR3 runs to 15 residues. CDR3 protein: CASSEYGGGRETQYF. CDR3 in DNA: TGTGCCAGCAGTGAATATGGGGGGGGACGGGAGACCCAGTACTTC.

V is TRBV6-1 and J is TRBJ2-2; D uncertain. Per the germline V gene, CDR1 is MNHNS and CDR2 is SASEGT. The CDR3 is made up of 13 amino acids. Trimming cost V 4 bases and J 4 bases, with 7 bases left between them. Here the CDR3 reads CASSALTTGELFF. The DNA of the CDR3 is TGTGCCAGCAGTGCTCTGACCACCGGGGAGCTGTTTTTT.

The genes are TRBV28 and TRBJ1-2, with D possibly TRBD1 on 5 matching bases. The CDR3 has 12 amino acids. The V end was cut by 3 bases, the J end by 8 bases, with 10 bases between. Germline CDR1 and CDR2: MDHEN and SYDVKM. CDR3 in amino acids: CASSLGTGGYTF. For the CDR3, the DNA is TGTGCCAGCAGTTTGGGGACTGGCGGCTACACCTTC.

J is TRBJ1-6 and V is TRBV7-8; tentatively, D is TRBD1 (5 bases). V was cut by 3 bases and J by 9 bases, with 15 bases left in between. The length of the CDR3 is 15 residues. From germline, CDR1 is SGHVS and CDR2 FQNEAQ. The DNA for the CDR3 is TGTGCCAGCAGCTTCCTTCAGGGCCCCAGTTCACCCCTCCACTTT. Translated: CASSFLQGPSSPLHF.

The chain combines TRBV7-2 with TRBJ1-1, with TRBD1 identical over 7 bases. The V gene's germline CDR1 is SGHTA and CDR2 FQGNSA. The CDR3 spans 13 residues. The V gene end was trimmed by 5 bases and the J gene end by 4 bases; junction bases not matched to a gene: 4. The CDR3 loop reads CASSAQGVTEAFF. DNA for the CDR3: TGTGCCAGCAGCGCGCAGGGGGTCACTGAAGCTTTCTTT.

V usage is TRBV6-4 and J usage is TRBJ1-5, with D perhaps matching TRBD1 (5 bases). The germline CDR1 and CDR2 sequences are MRHNA and SNTAGT. Trimming cost V 5 bases and J 2 bases, with 13 bases left between them. The CDR3 consists of 15 residues. In DNA, the CDR3 is TGTGCCAGCAGTATAAAGGGACCGCGCAATCAGCCCCAGCATTTT. Translating gives CASSIKGPRNQPQHF.

The chain links TRBV11-2 to TRBJ2-1; D possibly matches TRBD1 or TRBD2 (5 bases each). CDR3 length: 16 residues. In germline, CDR1 is SGHAT, CDR2 FQNNGV. V dropped 3 bases and J dropped 6 bases, with 18 bases sitting between them. CDR3 in DNA: TGTGCCAGCAGCTTGAAAAGAGGGGTCACTACCAATGAGCAGTTCTTC. This gives the protein CASSLKRGVTTNEQFF.

This clone was recorded a few times. V is TRBV10-1 and J is TRBJ2-1; D is possibly TRBD1 or TRBD2 (7 bases each). The CDR3 has 17 residues. The germline V gene encodes CDR1 WNHNN and CDR2 SYGVQD (reference sequence). V lost 0 bases and J 5 bases, leaving 17 bases between the germline ends. Here the CDR3 reads CASSESQGGEIHNEQFF. CDR3 nucleotides: TGCGCCAGCAGTGAGTCGCAGGGGGGGGAAATTCACAATGAGCAGTTCTTC.

The chain links TRBV25-1 to TRBJ2-1; D possibly uses TRBD1 or TRBD2 (6 bases each). The CDR3 totals 15 residues. Germline-derived CDR1 and CDR2 are MGHDK and SYGVNS. The V and J ends lost 11 bases and 6 bases respectively, with 23 bases between them. As DNA, the CDR3 is TGTGCCTCCCTCGGAGGGGGGAAGGGGTCCAATGAGCAGTTCTTC. It is translated as CASLGGGKGSNEQFF.

The chain recombines TRBV5-6 with TRBJ1-3; 11 bases match TRBD1. The ends lost 2 bases at V and 3 bases at J; junction bases unmatched: 7. The CDR3 sequence is 17 residues long. CDR1 is SGHDT, CDR2 YYEEEE, per germline. In DNA form, the CDR3 reads TGTGCCAGCAGCTTCCCCGGGACAGGGGGTTTTGGAAACACCATATATTTT. Encoded protein: CASSFPGTGGFGNTIYF.

This chain connects TRBV10-3 to TRBJ2-7; TRBD2 matches 14 bases. V lost 6 bases and J lost 2; bases outside the gene matches: 6. The CDR3 covers 16 residues. Germline CDR1 and CDR2: ENHRY and SYGVKD. The CDR3 DNA reads TGTGCCATCAGCGGGACTAGCGGGGGAACCGCCTACGAGCAGTACTTC. Residues: CAISGTSGGTAYEQYF.

CDR3 residues: CASSLGDSQSPLHF. The CDR3 DNA sequence: TGCGCCAGCAGCTTGGGGGACAGTCAATCACCCCTCCACTTT. The rearrangement joins TRBV5-1 to TRBJ1-6, with 7 bases fitting TRBD1. Trimming cost V 0 bases and J 10 bases; bases outside gene matches: 4. CDR3 size: 14 residues. Germline V lookup: CDR1 SGHRS, CDR2 YFSETQ.

A word on this clone: Within the sample, other DNA sequences also encode this same CDR3. The CDR3 region has the DNA TGTGCCAGTAGTATAGGGGTCAATCAGCCCCAGCATTTT. Residues: CASSIGVNQPQHF. V is TRBV19 and J is TRBJ1-5; D uncertain. CDR1 is LNHDA, CDR2 SQIVND, per germline (reference sequence). The CDR3 length is 13 residues. V was shortened by 1 base and J by 3 bases, with 4 bases between the two germline ends.

The rearrangement links TRBV18 to TRBJ1-1, with a possible D match to TRBD1 (6 bases). V lost 7 bases to trimming and J lost 1 base, with 16 bases between them. Germline CDR1 reads KGHSH; CDR2 reads LQKENI. The CDR3 has 15 residues. The CDR3 loop reads CASYMGGGSNTEAFF. CDR3 bases: TGTGCCAGCTATATGGGGGGCGGATCGAACACTGAAGCTTTCTTT.

In DNA, the CDR3 is TGTGCCAGCAGCTCGAGTTTCTTGGTTAATTCACCCCTCCACTTT. This gives the protein CASSSSFLVNSPLHF. This chain connects TRBV7-8 to TRBJ1-6; D is ambiguous. Germline loops: CDR1 SGHVS, CDR2 FQNEAQ. Trimming removed 4 bases from V and 6 bases from J, with 13 bases in between. The CDR3 consists of 15 residues.